What follows are 15 T cell receptor beta chains derived from one specimen sequenced in a study of neurological immune-mediated disorders. Time point described: longitudinal time-point 2. TCRdb fed the 5' RACE reads into MiXCR, producing one record per CDR3 protein. The sample holds some 60,000 distinct CDR3 sequences, roughly 9.8% seen once. Sequencing was done on a sample of PBMCs. The source of these receptors is a young man in good health.

At least ten counts were recorded for this clonotype. As DNA, the CDR3 is TGCAGTGCTAGAGATGTGGTGGGCTACACCTTC. Amino acids: CSARDVVGYTF. The rearrangement joins TRBV20-1 to TRBJ1-2; D call uncertain. Trimming shortened V by 0 bases and J by 8 bases, and 7 bases separated the two germline ends. The CDR3 is 11 residues long. The germline CDR1 and CDR2 sequences are DFQATT and SNEGSKA (reference sequence).

There are many counts of this clonotype. The rearrangement joins TRBV7-8 to TRBJ2-7; 10 bases are a match to TRBD2. The germline CDR1 and CDR2 sequences are SGHVS and FQNEAQ. The J segment lost 0 bases and the V segment lost 1 base, leaving 9 bases of the junction unmatched. There are 18 residues in the CDR3. CDR3 residues: CASSLVGGAGGHSYEQYF. CDR3 in DNA: TGTGCCAGCAGCTTAGTCGGGGGAGCGGGAGGGCACTCCTACGAGCAGTACTTC.

This clonotype was recorded at least ten times. This chain uses TRBV5-1 with TRBJ2-1; D unclear. Between the trimmed V and J ends, which lost 4 bases and 7 bases, there was a span of 18 bases. Germline values: CDR1 SGHRS, CDR2 YFSETQ. This CDR3 contains 15 residues. In DNA form, the CDR3 reads TGCGCCAGCAGCCAAACAACCGGTAGCACTAATGAGCAGTTCTTC. It specifies CASSQTTGSTNEQFF.

About this clonotype: A read error is possible here, since a much larger clone lies one base away. The V gene is TRBV28, the J gene TRBJ2-7; the D gene is possibly TRBD2 (6 bases). CDR1 is MDHEN, CDR2 SYDVKM, per germline. The CDR3 covers 13 residues. Deletions cut 10 bases from V and 4 bases from J, with 17 bases between. The CDR3 loop reads CAIRSSGTYEQYF. The CDR3 nucleotides are TGTGCCATCAGATCCTCCGGGACTTACGAGCAGTACTTC.

The chain carries TRBV28 and TRBJ1-2, with unresolved D. V gave up 5 bases and J gave up 11 bases, with 18 bases separating them. Germline V gene data show CDR1 as MDHEN and CDR2 as SYDVKM. The CDR3 runs to 13 residues. Here the CDR3 reads CASSAGVSNRYTF. CDR3 sequence (DNA): TGTGCCAGCAGTGCCGGCGTCTCGAATAGATACACCTTC.

With regard to this clonotype: A read error may explain this, as a much larger clone is one base away. The chain links TRBV7-8 to TRBJ1-3; TRBD1 is a possible D gene (6 bases). Germline V CDR1 and CDR2: SGHVS, FQNEAQ. The germline V and J ends were trimmed by 5 bases and 2 bases, with 13 bases remaining between them. The CDR3 is 15 residues long. The CDR3: CASSATGITGNTIYF. CDR3 DNA sequence: TGTGCCAGCAGCGCGACAGGCATCACTGGAAACACCATATATTTT.

This clonotype was seen ten or more times. This chain uses TRBV5-1 with TRBJ2-5; D is possibly TRBD1 or TRBD2 (6 bases each). Trimming pared 4 bases from V and 5 bases from J, leaving 12 bases between. The CDR3 covers 13 residues. Germline V gene data show CDR1 as SGHRS and CDR2 as YFSETQ. The CDR3 loop reads CASSTTGGETQYF. Written as DNA, the CDR3 is TGCGCCAGCAGCACGACAGGAGGGGAGACCCAGTACTTC.

A note on this clonotype: A much larger clonotype is one base distant, so this may be a read error. This chain links TRBV3-1 with TRBJ2-1; a possible D gene is TRBD2 (5 bases). Trimming shortened V by 4 bases and J by 6 bases, and 13 bases separated the two germline ends. Germline CDR1 reads LGHDT; CDR2 reads YNNKEL (reference sequence). The CDR3 covers 14 residues. As DNA, the CDR3 is TGTGCCAGCAGCCTTACTCGAGGGTGCAATGAGCAGTTCTTC. Amino acid sequence: CASSLTRGCNEQFF.

This clonotype was observed a few times. The genes are TRBV5-5 and TRBJ2-1; the D gene is possibly TRBD2 (5 bases). The CDR3 covers 14 residues. The germline V gene encodes CDR1 SGHKS and CDR2 YYEKEE (reference sequence). Trimming removed 4 bases from V and 6 bases from J, with 14 bases in between. DNA for the CDR3: TGTGCCAGCAGCCCGTACGGGGTAGGCAATGAGCAGTTCTTC. This sequence encodes CASSPYGVGNEQFF.

The rearrangement links TRBV7-3 to TRBJ1-1; possibly TRBD1 for D (5 bases). Germline loops: CDR1 SGHTA, CDR2 FQGTGA. This CDR3 has 13 residues. V dropped 0 bases and J dropped 9 bases, with 11 bases sitting between them. CDR3 DNA: TGTGCCAGCAGCTTAACTCGGGGCAGTCAAGCTTTCTTT. Encoded protein: CASSLTRGSQAFF.

This clonotype was recorded at least ten times. V and J are TRBV5-1 and TRBJ2-7, with D possibly TRBD2 on 6 matching bases. The CDR3 totals 12 residues. Trimming took 5 bases from V and 6 from J, leaving 12 bases between them. The germline V gene encodes CDR1 SGHRS and CDR2 YFSETQ. This chain's CDR3 is CASRGGLGEQYF. CDR3 DNA sequence: TGCGCCAGCAGGGGAGGTCTCGGCGAGCAGTACTTC.

On this clonotype itself: No conserved phenylalanine or tryptophan ends this CDR3, so it is likely a read error. This rearrangement joins TRBV7-2 to TRBJ1-2, with 7 bases fitting TRBD1. Looked up from germline, CDR1 is SGHTA and CDR2 is FQGNSA. V lost 6 bases to trimming and J lost 6 bases; unmatched junction nucleotides: 13. The CDR3 totals 15 residues. The DNA for the CDR3 is TGTGCCAGCAGACAATCCGGGACAGCTGTTAATGGCTACACCTTA. Translated: CASRQSGTAVNGYTL.

This clonotype was detected ten times or more. This chain links TRBV5-1 with TRBJ2-6, with D maybe TRBD2 (5 bases). Germline assignment: CDR1 SGHRS and CDR2 YFSETQ. The length of the CDR3 is 17 residues. V was cut by 4 bases and J by 0 bases, with 14 bases left in between. The CDR3 loop is CASSPREGPSGANVLTF. CDR3 nucleotide sequence: TGCGCCAGCAGCCCCCGGGAAGGTCCCTCTGGGGCCAACGTCCTGACTTTC.

At least ten counts were recorded for this clonotype. The chain employs TRBV27 and TRBJ1-2; maybe TRBD1 (6 bases). Germline V gene lookup returns CDR1 MNHEY and CDR2 SMNVEV (reference sequence). V gave up 6 bases and J gave up 7 bases, with 24 bases separating them. The CDR3 extends over 16 amino acids. CDR3 bases: TGTGCCAGCAGCCCCCGTCGCCCGACAGGTTTAGGTGGCTACACCTTC. Translating gives CASSPRRPTGLGGYTF.

This clonotype was counted many times. The genes are TRBV20-1 and TRBJ2-2; D unresolved. Trimming left V 2 bases short and J 7 bases short, with 5 bases between. The germline V gene encodes CDR1 DFQATT and CDR2 SNEGSKA (reference sequence). CDR3 length: 11 residues. CDR3 nucleotides: TGCAGTGCTAGATCGATCGGGGAGCTGTTTTTT. Translation: CSARSIGELFF.